Below are 10 T cell receptor beta chains sequenced from a single sample in a study of Ad26.COV2.S vaccination and SARS-CoV-2 variants. Clones were read by immunoSEQ multiplex PCR, and TCRdb kept only the in-frame ones, dropping some. This sample has 400,000 to 450,000 clones, with more than 80% found just once. This sample's treatment: roughly 20 received Ad26.COV2.S at low or high dose, single or two shots; several received placebo; per-sample allocation not given. After the first vaccine or placebo injection, samples were drawn on day 63. Sequencing used peripheral blood, obtained in a trial of Ad26.COV2.S vaccine versus placebo. Source of these receptors: a person between 18 and 65 years old who received the Ad26.COV2.S COVID-19 vaccine or a placebo.

The V call is TRBV27, the J call TRBJ1-2, with TRBD1 matching over 9 bases. Germline V CDR1 and CDR2: MNHEY, SMNVEV (reference sequence). Trimming at V came to 5 bases and at J to 8 bases, leaving 12 bases not matched to a gene. CDR3 length: 15 amino acids. CDR3 nucleotides: TGTGCCAGCAGTACTAACAGGGGGCGAGAAAGAGGCTACACCTTC. Protein sequence: CASSTNRGRERGYTF.

The rearrangement uses TRBV5-4 and TRBJ2-5; no definite D call. Germline assignment: CDR1 SGHNT and CDR2 YYREEE (reference sequence). The germline V and J ends were trimmed by 0 bases and 4 bases, with 13 bases remaining between them. This CDR3 has 15 amino acids. The CDR3 coding sequence is TGTGCCAGCAGCTTGGAAGGGTTAGTAGGAGAGACCCAGTACTTC. It is translated as CASSLEGLVGETQYF.

The V call is TRBV7-8, the J call TRBJ1-1; D not certain. Germline V lookup: CDR1 SGHVS, CDR2 FQNEAQ. The ends were cut back, 5 bases at V and 4 bases at J, with 14 bases in the middle. The CDR3 is made up of 14 amino acids. This CDR3 reads CASSGDTGGTEAFF. The CDR3 DNA sequence: TGTGCCAGCAGCGGCGACACCGGCGGCACTGAAGCTTTCTTT.

The chain joins TRBV10-3 to TRBJ1-6; weak D call: TRBD1 (5 bases). Germline V gives CDR1 ENHRY, CDR2 SYGVKD. Trimming left V 2 bases short and J 9 bases short, with 11 bases between. The CDR3 consists of 14 residues. The CDR3 here is CAISERDDGSPLHF. The CDR3 DNA is TGTGCCATCAGTGAGAGGGACGATGGTTCACCCCTCCACTTT.

The rearrangement links TRBV5-5 to TRBJ2-7; 7 bases match TRBD2. The V gene's germline CDR1 is SGHKS and CDR2 YYEKEE (reference sequence). V was pared by 6 bases and J by 2 bases, with 8 bases of the junction left unmatched. This CDR3 spans 14 amino acids. The CDR3 loop is CASNELGLAYEQYF. DNA of the CDR3: TGTGCCAGCAACGAATTAGGACTAGCCTACGAGCAGTACTTC.

V usage is TRBV20-1 and J usage is TRBJ2-7, with 10 positions matching TRBD2. This CDR3 is built from 16 residues. Trimming removed 3 bases from V and 7 bases from J; junction bases left unmatched: 15. Germline lookup yields CDR1 DFQATT and CDR2 SNEGSKA (reference sequence). DNA for the CDR3: TGCAGTGCTAGTATTAGCCGAGCGGGAGGGCCAGGAGAGCAGTACTTC. As protein: CSASISRAGGPGEQYF.

The CDR3 protein is CASSYTRNYGYTF. CDR3 bases: TGTGCCAGCAGTTACACACGCAACTATGGCTACACCTTC. J is TRBJ1-2 and V is TRBV6-2 or TRBV6-3, with D unresolved. The CDR3 has 13 residues. Trimming shortened V by 2 bases and J by 2 bases, and 6 bases separated the two germline ends. From germline, CDR1 is MNHEY and CDR2 SVGEGT.

This rearrangement joins TRBV9 to TRBJ2-1; D remains ambiguous. V was cut by 0 bases and J by 4 bases, with 14 bases left in between. The CDR3 loop spans 16 amino acids. CDR1 is SGDLS and CDR2 is YYNGEE in the germline V gene. CDR3 nucleotides: TGTGCCAGCAGCGTAGAATTAGGCACGAGGTACAATGAGCAGTTCTTC. This translates into CASSVELGTRYNEQFF.

The chain combines TRBV28 with TRBJ2-7, with 7 bases fitting TRBD2. With 6 bases clipped from V and 2 bases from J, the junction kept 7 bases outside the gene matches. This CDR3 is built from 14 residues. Germline CDR1 is MDHEN and CDR2 is SYDVKM. CDR3 nucleotide sequence: TGTGCCAGCAGGTGGGCTAGCGGACCCTACGAGCAGTACTTC. This encodes CASRWASGPYEQYF. Looking up the rest from reference TRBV28 and TRBJ2-7 gives the full variable domain: DVKVTQSSRYLVKRTGEKVFLECVQDMDHENMFWYRQDPGLGLRLIYFSYDVKMKEKGDIPEGYSVSREKKERFSLILESASTNQTSMYLCASRWASGPYEQYFGPGTRLTVT.

The chain employs TRBV5-1 and TRBJ2-7, with D unclear. This CDR3 spans 14 amino acids. Germline CDR1 is SGHRS and CDR2 is YFSETQ. Trimming removed 1 base at V and 6 bases at J, with 14 bases between. DNA for the CDR3: TGCGCCAGCAGCTTGATACGGGCTTCTGCCGAGCAGTACTTC. It yields the protein CASSLIRASAEQYF.